The 30 T cell receptor beta chains given below trace back to one sample, sequenced in a study of T cells after yellow fever vaccination. Via MiXCR, TCRdb re-called the 5' RACE reads, giving one row per CDR3 protein. Among around 88,000 distinct CDR3 sequences listed, about an eighth were seen once. The sample in question was CD8+ T cells not binding an NS4B(214-222) dextramer, sorted from PBMCs, obtained about 20 days after the first yellow fever vaccination. The receptors were sampled from a man aged 18 to 30 who received the YFV17D yellow fever vaccine.

This clonotype was detected a few times. The J gene is TRBJ1-1, the V gene TRBV5-1; D perhaps matches TRBD1 (6 bases). Per germline, CDR1 SGHRS and CDR2 YFSETQ. V was clipped by 2 bases and J by 3 bases, with 11 bases between them. The CDR3 runs 14 residues. The CDR3 DNA sequence: TGCGCCAGCAGCTTCAGGGGCGAGGACACTGAAGCTTTCTTT. Its translation: CASSFRGEDTEAFF. The complete variable domain, with remaining parts taken from reference TRBV5-1 and TRBJ1-1, reads KAGVTQTPRYLIKTRGQQVTLSCSPISGHRSVSWYQQTPGQGLQFLFEYFSETQRNKGNFPGRFSGRQFSNSRSEMNVSTLELGDSALYLCASSFRGEDTEAFFGQGTRLTVV.

Here the CDR3 DNA reads TGTGCCAGCAGCACCCACGACAGGGTAATCGACGAGCAGTACTTC. Protein product: CASSTHDRVIDEQYF. This chain links TRBV11-2 with TRBJ2-7; 7 bases are shared with TRBD1. This CDR3 has 15 amino acids. The V gene end was trimmed by 5 bases and the J gene end by 5 bases; junction bases not matched to a gene: 12. Germline lookup yields CDR1 SGHAT and CDR2 FQNNGV.

The chain is built from TRBV11-3 and TRBJ2-5; TRBD2 matches at 9 bases. The ends lost 5 bases at V and 2 bases at J; junction bases unmatched: 6. The CDR3 runs 15 residues. Germline values: CDR1 SGHNT, CDR2 YENEEA. CDR3 DNA: TGTGCCAGCAGCCGGGGACTAGCTGGGCAAGAGACCCAGTACTTC. Amino acids: CASSRGLAGQETQYF.

The gene calls are TRBV4-2 and TRBJ2-1; D gene uncertain. V lost 6 bases to trimming and J lost 0 bases, with 12 bases between them. This CDR3 comprises 15 residues. CDR1 and CDR2 from the germline V gene are LGHNA and YNFKEQ. The DNA of the CDR3 is TGTGCCAGCAGGTCACTCGACACCTCCTACAATGAGCAGTTCTTC. This encodes CASRSLDTSYNEQFF.

The chain couples TRBV11-2 to TRBJ2-3; TRBD1 or TRBD2 may be the D gene (7 bases each). Per germline, CDR1 SGHAT and CDR2 FQNNGV. CDR3 size: 18 residues. Trimming removed 4 bases from V and 1 base from J, with 21 bases in between. The DNA of the CDR3 is TGTGCCAGCAGCTCCCTCGGGGAGGGGGCAGTGGGCACAGATACGCAGTATTTT. Its translation: CASSSLGEGAVGTDTQYF.

This clonotype was seen more than once but under ten times. This CDR3 is CASSLRVTGTGELFF. The CDR3 coding sequence is TGTGCCAGCTCCCTTCGGGTGACGGGGACCGGGGAGCTGTTTTTT. The genes are TRBV2 and TRBJ2-2, with TRBD2 as a possible D gene (5 bases). This CDR3 has 15 amino acids. Per the germline V gene, CDR1 is SNHLY and CDR2 is FYNNEI. The ends were cut back, 8 bases at V and 5 bases at J, with 18 bases in the middle. Using reference TRBV2 and TRBJ2-2 for the parts outside the CDR3, the full variable domain is EPEVTQTPSHQVTQMGQEVILRCVPISNHLYFYWYRQILGQKVEFLVSFYNNEISEKSEIFDDQFSVERPDGSNFTLKIRSTKLEDSAMYFCASSLRVTGTGELFFGEGSRLTVL.

This clonotype appeared many times. The chain carries TRBV10-2 and TRBJ2-3; possibly TRBD1 or TRBD2 for D (5 bases each). Germline CDR1 and CDR2: WSHSY and SAAADI. The V gene lost 6 bases and the J gene lost 3 bases, with 10 bases spanning the gap. This CDR3 region has 13 residues. CDR3 sequence (DNA): TGCGCCAGCAGGCTGGGACGTACAGATACGCAGTATTTT. Translation gives CASRLGRTDTQYF.

At least ten counts were recorded for this clonotype. This sequence joins TRBV5-1 and TRBJ2-1; no reliable D call. V shed 0 bases and J shed 7 bases, with 2 bases lying between them. CDR1 and CDR2 from the germline V gene are SGHRS and YFSETQ. CDR3 length: 11 amino acids. CDR3 sequence: CASSLANEQFF. CDR3 bases: TGCGCCAGCAGCTTGGCAAATGAGCAGTTCTTC.

The chain carries TRBV7-6 and TRBJ2-7, with D perhaps given as TRBD1 or TRBD2 (6 bases each). Trimming cost V 4 bases and J 6 bases, with 16 bases left between them. The CDR3 contains 14 residues. CDR1 and CDR2 (germline): SGHVS, FNYEAQ. CDR3 nucleotide sequence: TGTGCCAGCAGCTCCGGGGGCAAGACGGGCGAGCAGTACTTC. Its protein product is CASSSGGKTGEQYF.

This sequence joins TRBV7-9 and TRBJ2-7; 8 bases are a match to TRBD1. With 5 bases clipped from V and 6 bases from J, the junction kept 6 bases outside the gene matches. Looked up from germline, CDR1 is SEHNR and CDR2 is FQNEAQ (reference sequence). The CDR3 runs 13 residues. As DNA, the CDR3 is TGTGCCAGCAGCCCAAGGACAGGGTTCGAGCAGTACGTC. This sequence encodes CASSPRTGFEQYV.

This clonotype was counted only a few times. This chain joins TRBV27 and TRBJ2-7, with D perhaps assigned TRBD1 or TRBD2 (5 bases each). The CDR3 is 16 residues long. V was trimmed by 0 bases and J by 4 bases, leaving 16 bases between them. Germline CDR1 is MNHEY and CDR2 is SMNVEV (reference sequence). CDR3 sequence: CASSLSSPTWGYEQYF. CDR3 nucleotides: TGTGCCAGCAGTTTATCGTCTCCGACTTGGGGGTACGAGCAGTACTTC.

The chain carries TRBV7-8 and TRBJ2-7; D possibly corresponds to TRBD2 (5 bases). V dropped 1 base and J dropped 2 bases, with 15 bases sitting between them. Germline CDR1 and CDR2: SGHVS and FQNEAQ. The CDR3 spans 16 residues. Here the CDR3 DNA reads TGTGCCAGCAGCTTAGTAAGAGGAATTAGCGCCTACGAGCAGTACTTC. Amino acid sequence: CASSLVRGISAYEQYF.

The genes are TRBV19 and TRBJ1-3; no reliable D call. V was trimmed by 3 bases and J by 0 bases, leaving 9 bases between them. Germline CDR1 LNHDA, CDR2 SQIVND (reference sequence). The CDR3 spans 15 residues. CDR3 DNA: TGTGCCAGTAGTATTGTGGGGAACTCTGGAAACACCATATATTTT. Its protein product is CASSIVGNSGNTIYF.

This clonotype was detected a few times. The V gene is TRBV6-5, the J gene TRBJ1-6; D gene uncertain. There are 15 residues in the CDR3. Germline assignment: CDR1 MNHEY and CDR2 SVGAGI. Trimming stripped 0 bases from V and 8 bases from J, with 11 bases between. CDR3 DNA: TGTGCCAGCAGTTACTCGATTAGGGAGGATTCACCCCTCCACTTT. As protein: CASSYSIREDSPLHF.

This clonotype was counted only a few times. The chain couples TRBV2 to TRBJ2-1; unclear D gene. CDR1 and CDR2 from the germline V gene are SNHLY and FYNNEI. The CDR3 runs 10 residues. V gave up 8 bases and J gave up 4 bases, with 3 bases separating them. CDR3 residues: CASVYNEQFF. The CDR3 DNA sequence: TGTGCCAGCGTTTACAATGAGCAGTTCTTC.

The rearrangement uses TRBV15 and TRBJ2-7, with D possibly matching TRBD1 (6 bases). Looked up from germline, CDR1 is LNHNV and CDR2 is YYDKDF (reference sequence). The CDR3 contains 15 residues. With 6 bases removed from V and 5 bases from J, the gap between germline ends came to 20 bases. The CDR3 sequence: CATSPGRGKKNEQYF. The CDR3 nucleotides read TGTGCCACCAGTCCCGGCAGGGGAAAAAAAAACGAGCAGTACTTC. Based on the CDR3 plus reference TRBV15 and TRBJ2-7, the full variable domain is DAMVIQNPRYQVTQFGKPVTLSCSQTLNHNVMYWYQQKSSQAPKLLFHYYDKDFNNEADTPDNFQSRRPNTSFCFLDIRSPGLGDTAMYLCATSPGRGKKNEQYFGPGTRLTVT.

Ten or more counts support this clonotype. This sequence joins TRBV24-1 and TRBJ2-5; tentatively, D is TRBD2 (6 bases). The CDR3 is 14 residues long. The germline V and J ends were trimmed by 4 bases and 1 base, with 9 bases remaining between them. CDR1 and CDR2 (germline): KGHDR, SFDVKD. CDR3 DNA sequence: TGTGCCACCAGTGACGGGGACTTCCAAGAGACCCAGTACTTC. Its translation is CATSDGDFQETQYF.

The chain couples TRBV12-3 or TRBV12-4 to TRBJ2-1; D remains ambiguous. CDR3 length: 16 residues. Deletions cut 3 bases from V and 0 bases from J, with 12 bases between. CDR3 amino acids: CASSFPFASSYNEQFF. The CDR3 bases are TGTGCCAGCAGTTTCCCTTTTGCTAGCTCCTACAATGAGCAGTTCTTC.

This clonotype was detected many times. The CDR3 DNA sequence: TGTGCCAGCAGTTACGTCGCAGGGCACATTCAGTACTTC. Encoded protein: CASSYVAGHIQYF. The V call is TRBV6-2 or TRBV6-3, the J call TRBJ2-4; tentative D call: TRBD1 (5 bases). The V end lost 2 bases, the J end lost 8 bases, and 10 bases lay between the germline ends. Germline V gene lookup returns CDR1 MNHEY and CDR2 SVGEGT. The length of the CDR3 is 13 residues.

This chain uses TRBV6-1 with TRBJ1-2, with D possibly being TRBD1 (6 bases). The CDR3 covers 15 residues. Trimming removed 6 bases at V and 4 bases at J, with 18 bases between. Germline CDR1 is MNHNS and CDR2 is SASEGT. Here the CDR3 DNA reads TGTGCCAGCAGCCCCACAGGGAGCGGGACCTATGGCTACACCTTC. Protein sequence: CASSPTGSGTYGYTF.

This sequence joins TRBV6-2 or TRBV6-3 and TRBJ2-1; 10 bases map to TRBD2. Losses at the gene ends were 4 bases for V and 0 bases for J; bases not matched to a gene: 6. CDR1 is MNHEY and CDR2 is SVGEGT in the germline V gene. The CDR3 is made up of 17 amino acids. CDR3 DNA sequence: TGTGCCAGCAGTTCCGCCTCTAGCGGGAGCTCCTACAATGAGCAGTTCTTC. Protein product: CASSSASSGSSYNEQFF.

The chain joins TRBV4-3 to TRBJ2-7; TRBD2 matches at 10 bases. The CDR3 sequence is 16 residues long. V shed 3 bases, J shed 1 base, and the junction held 6 bases outside the gene matches. Germline CDR1 and CDR2: LGHNA and YSLEER. Here the CDR3 reads CASSHSRTSGSYEQYF. The CDR3 DNA reads TGCGCCAGCAGCCATTCCCGGACTAGCGGTTCCTACGAGCAGTACTTC.

The rearrangement joins TRBV4-3 to TRBJ2-3, with TRBD2 matching over 7 bases. The CDR3 contains 14 residues. The V segment lost 1 base and the J segment 4 bases; nucleotides outside the gene matches: 2. CDR1 and CDR2 from the germline V gene are LGHNA and YSLEER. CDR3 sequence: CASSQGGGADTQYF. Here the CDR3 DNA reads TGCGCCAGCAGCCAAGGGGGAGGGGCAGATACGCAGTATTTT.

There are a few counts of this clonotype. The V gene is TRBV29-1, the J gene TRBJ2-6; D gene uncertain. CDR1 SQVTM and CDR2 ANQGSEA come from the germline V gene. The CDR3 is 15 residues long. Trimming took 5 bases from V and 0 from J, leaving 11 bases between them. CDR3 sequence (DNA): TGCAGCGTTTTCTCAGAGAGCTCTGGGGCCAACGTCCTGACTTTC. Translation gives CSVFSESSGANVLTF.

Only a few counts were recorded for this clonotype. The chain combines TRBV29-1 with TRBJ2-3; the match to TRBD2 covers 9 bases. The CDR3 is 15 amino acids. V was pared by 4 bases and J by 4 bases, with 9 bases of the junction left unmatched. Germline-derived CDR1 and CDR2 are SQVTM and ANQGSEA. CDR3 sequence: CSVGRGGAIADTQYF. The CDR3 region has the DNA TGCAGCGTTGGCCGCGGGGGGGCCATCGCAGATACGCAGTATTTT.

V usage is TRBV5-1 and J usage is TRBJ2-2; D ambiguous. Per germline, CDR1 SGHRS and CDR2 YFSETQ. The CDR3 runs to 17 residues. V was clipped by 4 bases and J by 0 bases, with 16 bases between them. The CDR3 sequence: CASSPPRSKTNTGELFF. CDR3 nucleotides: TGCGCCAGCAGCCCCCCGCGTAGCAAAACGAACACCGGGGAGCTGTTTTTT.

CDR3 loop: CASRDMNTEAFF. The CDR3 DNA follows: TGTGCCAGCAGAGATATGAACACTGAAGCTTTCTTT. The genes are TRBV7-9 and TRBJ1-1; unclear D gene. Trimming stripped 6 bases from V and 0 bases from J, with 5 bases between. Germline assignment: CDR1 SEHNR and CDR2 FQNEAQ (reference sequence). CDR3 length equals 12 residues.

The CDR3 DNA is TGCGCCAGCAGCCAAGGACTGGGCGACGAGCAGTTCTTC. Encoded protein: CASSQGLGDEQFF. The chain recombines TRBV4-3 with TRBJ2-1; D not certain. This CDR3 spans 13 amino acids. Germline lookup yields CDR1 LGHNA and CDR2 YSLEER. V was shortened by 1 base and J by 10 bases, with 11 bases between the two germline ends.

This chain joins TRBV7-8 and TRBJ2-5; 8 nucleotides align to TRBD1. V lost 3 bases, J lost 6 bases, and 3 bases stayed unmatched. Germline-derived CDR1 and CDR2 are SGHVS and FQNEAQ. CDR3 length: 13 amino acids. The chain's CDR3 is CASSFGQGKTQYF. The CDR3 nucleotides read TGTGCCAGCAGCTTTGGACAGGGAAAGACCCAGTACTTC.

This clonotype was observed a few times. This chain uses TRBV27 with TRBJ1-4; D might be TRBD1 (5 bases). CDR1 and CDR2 from the germline V gene are MNHEY and SMNVEV (reference sequence). The ends were cut back, 3 bases at V and 7 bases at J, with 18 bases in the middle. CDR3 length: 16 residues. This chain's CDR3 is CASSFIAGKMGEKLFF. The CDR3 bases are TGTGCCAGCAGTTTCATTGCAGGGAAGATGGGTGAAAAACTGTTTTTT.